This T cell receptor beta chain was identified during a study of T cell responses to AZD1222 COVID-19 vaccine. Second-dose intervals of approximately 4 or approximately 12 weeks were pooled. Study-level results: Spike-specific TCR depth and breadth grew after two AZD1222 doses. Nearly half of spike-specific TCRs reportedly target variant regions that are unmutated in the B.1.351 and B.1.1.7 variants. Mostly white British, mostly female donors; authors suggested clonal diversity may be underestimated.

As concerns this clone: The antigen remains undetermined.

Only in-frame clones appear in the TCRdb table, and some are missing; sequencing was by immunoSEQ multiplex PCR. Of tens of thousands of clones detected, 90% appear once; the ten largest clones hold roughly 5.9%. Per the germline V gene, CDR1 is SGHNT and CDR2 is YYREEE (reference sequence). Trimming took 2 bases from V and 9 from J, leaving 10 bases between them. The CDR3 runs 12 residues. The sample in question was peripheral blood, obtained 28 days after the second AZD1222 dose. This chain uses TRBV5-4 with TRBJ2-3; D possibly corresponds to TRBD1 (6 bases). The clonotype was recovered from an adult who received the AZD1222 COVID-19 vaccine. The CDR3 DNA reads as TGTGCCAGCAGCTTTGTAACAGGGACGCAGTATTTT. Amino acids: CASSFVTGTQYF.